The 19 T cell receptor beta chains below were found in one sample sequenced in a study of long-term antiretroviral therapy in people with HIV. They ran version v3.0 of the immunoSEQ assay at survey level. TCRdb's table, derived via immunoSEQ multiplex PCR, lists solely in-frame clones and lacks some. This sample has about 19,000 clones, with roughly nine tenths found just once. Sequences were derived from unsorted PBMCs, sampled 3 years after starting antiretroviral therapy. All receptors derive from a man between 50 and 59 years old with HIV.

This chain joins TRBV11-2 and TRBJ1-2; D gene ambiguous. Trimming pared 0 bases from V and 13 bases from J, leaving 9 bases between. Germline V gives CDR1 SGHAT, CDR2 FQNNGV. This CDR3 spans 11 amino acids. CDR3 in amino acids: CASSLEESLTF. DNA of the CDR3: TGTGCCAGCAGCTTAGAGGAAAGTCTCACCTTC.

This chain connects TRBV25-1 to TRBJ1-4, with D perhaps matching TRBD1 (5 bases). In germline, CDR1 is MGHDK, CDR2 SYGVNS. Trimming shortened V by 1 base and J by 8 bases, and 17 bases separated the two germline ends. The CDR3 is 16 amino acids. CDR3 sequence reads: CASSESGRGTEEKLFF. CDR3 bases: TGTGCCAGCAGTGAATCTGGGAGGGGCACAGAGGAAAAACTGTTTTTT. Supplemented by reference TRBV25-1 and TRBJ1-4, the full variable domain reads EADIYQTPRYLVIGTGKKITLECSQTMGHDKMYWYQQDPGMELHLIHYSYGVNSTEKGDLSSESTVSRIRTEHFPLTLESARPSHTSQYLCASSESGRGTEEKLFFGSGTQLSVL.

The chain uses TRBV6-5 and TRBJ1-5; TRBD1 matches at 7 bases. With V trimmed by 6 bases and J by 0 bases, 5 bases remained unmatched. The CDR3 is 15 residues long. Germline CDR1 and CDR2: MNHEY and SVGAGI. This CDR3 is CASSPGQASNQPQHF. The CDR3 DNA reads TGTGCCAGCAGCCCCGGACAGGCTAGCAATCAGCCCCAGCATTTT.

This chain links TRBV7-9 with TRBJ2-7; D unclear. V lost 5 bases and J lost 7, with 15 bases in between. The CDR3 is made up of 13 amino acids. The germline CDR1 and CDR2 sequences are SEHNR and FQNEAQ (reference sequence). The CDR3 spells CASSQLTVEEQYF. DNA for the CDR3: TGTGCCAGCAGCCAACTAACGGTGGAGGAGCAGTACTTC.

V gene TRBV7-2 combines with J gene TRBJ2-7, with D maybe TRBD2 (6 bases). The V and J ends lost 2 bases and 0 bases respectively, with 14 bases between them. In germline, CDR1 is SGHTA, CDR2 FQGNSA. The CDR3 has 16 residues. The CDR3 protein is CASSLSRDLSSYEQYF. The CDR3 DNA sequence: TGTGCCAGCAGCTTAAGTCGGGACTTAAGCTCCTACGAGCAGTACTTC.

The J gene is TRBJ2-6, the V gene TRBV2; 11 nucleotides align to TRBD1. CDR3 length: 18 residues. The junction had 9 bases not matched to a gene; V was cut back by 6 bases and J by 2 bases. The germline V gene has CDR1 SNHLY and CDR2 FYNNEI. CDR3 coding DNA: TGTGCCAGCAGCCCCAGGCCGGGACAGGGGGCTGGGGCCAACGTCCTGACTTTC. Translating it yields CASSPRPGQGAGANVLTF.

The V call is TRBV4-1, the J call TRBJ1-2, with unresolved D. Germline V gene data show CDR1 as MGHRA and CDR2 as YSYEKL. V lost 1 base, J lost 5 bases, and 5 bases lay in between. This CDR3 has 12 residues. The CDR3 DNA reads TGCGCCAGCAGCCAAGTTAATTATGGCTACACCTTC. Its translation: CASSQVNYGYTF.

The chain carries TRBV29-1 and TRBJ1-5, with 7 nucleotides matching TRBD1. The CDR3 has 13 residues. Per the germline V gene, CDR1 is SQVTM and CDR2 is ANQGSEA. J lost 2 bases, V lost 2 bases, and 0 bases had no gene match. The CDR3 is CSVETGGNQPQHF. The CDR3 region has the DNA TGCAGCGTTGAAACAGGGGGCAATCAGCCCCAGCATTTT.

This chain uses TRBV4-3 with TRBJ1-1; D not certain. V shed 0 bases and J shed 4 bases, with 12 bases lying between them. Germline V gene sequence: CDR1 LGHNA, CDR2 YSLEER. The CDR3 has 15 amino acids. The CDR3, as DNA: TGCGCCAGCAGCCAAGATCATGCGGGGATCACTGAAGCTTTCTTT. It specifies CASSQDHAGITEAFF.

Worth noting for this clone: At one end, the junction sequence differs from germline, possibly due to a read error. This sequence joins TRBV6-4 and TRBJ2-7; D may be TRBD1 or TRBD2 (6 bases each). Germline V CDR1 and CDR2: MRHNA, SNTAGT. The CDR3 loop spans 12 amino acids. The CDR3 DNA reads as TGTGCCAGCAGTGACCCGAGGGGGGTTCTTAACTTC. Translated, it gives CASSDPRGVLNF.

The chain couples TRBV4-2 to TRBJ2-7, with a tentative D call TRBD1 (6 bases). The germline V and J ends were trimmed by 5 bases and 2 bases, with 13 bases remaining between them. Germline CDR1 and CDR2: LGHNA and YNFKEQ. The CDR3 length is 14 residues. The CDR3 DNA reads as TGTGCCAGCAGCGAACGGACAGAACCCTACGAGCAGTACTTC. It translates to CASSERTEPYEQYF.

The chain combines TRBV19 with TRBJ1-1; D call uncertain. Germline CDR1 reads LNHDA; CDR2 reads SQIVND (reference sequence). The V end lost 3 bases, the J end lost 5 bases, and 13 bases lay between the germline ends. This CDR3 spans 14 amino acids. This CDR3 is CASSMTSFGTEAFF. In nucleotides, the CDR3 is TGTGCCAGTAGTATGACATCATTTGGGACTGAAGCTTTCTTT.

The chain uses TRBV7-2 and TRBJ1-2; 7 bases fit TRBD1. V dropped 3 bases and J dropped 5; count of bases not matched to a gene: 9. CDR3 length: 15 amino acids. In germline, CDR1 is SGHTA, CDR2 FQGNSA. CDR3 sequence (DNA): TGTGCCAGCAGCTTTTACCTAACAGGGGAGTATGGCTACACCTTC. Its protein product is CASSFYLTGEYGYTF.

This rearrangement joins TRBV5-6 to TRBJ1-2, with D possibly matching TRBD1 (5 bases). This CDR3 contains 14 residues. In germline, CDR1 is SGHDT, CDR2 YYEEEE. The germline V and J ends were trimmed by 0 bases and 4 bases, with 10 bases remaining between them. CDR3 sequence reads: CASSLGDGTYGYTF. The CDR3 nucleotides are TGTGCCAGCAGCTTGGGCGACGGGACCTATGGCTACACCTTC. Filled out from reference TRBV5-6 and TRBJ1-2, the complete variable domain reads DAGVTQSPTHLIKTRGQQVTLRCSPKSGHDTVSWYQQALGQGPQFIFQYYEEEERQRGNFPDRFSGHQFPNYSSELNVNALLLGDSALYLCASSLGDGTYGYTFGSGTRLTVV.

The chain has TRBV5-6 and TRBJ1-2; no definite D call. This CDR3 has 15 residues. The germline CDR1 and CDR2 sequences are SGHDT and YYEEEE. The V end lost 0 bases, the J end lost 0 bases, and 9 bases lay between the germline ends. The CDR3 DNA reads TGTGCCAGCAGCTTGGTGGCTTACTCTAACTATGGCTACACCTTC. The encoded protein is CASSLVAYSNYGYTF.

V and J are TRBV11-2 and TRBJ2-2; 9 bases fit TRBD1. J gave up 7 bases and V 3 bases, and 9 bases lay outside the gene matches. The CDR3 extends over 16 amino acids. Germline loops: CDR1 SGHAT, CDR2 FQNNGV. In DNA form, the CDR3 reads TGTGCCAGCAGCTTCGACAGGGGGATAGTTAACGGGGAGCTGTTTTTT. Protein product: CASSFDRGIVNGELFF.

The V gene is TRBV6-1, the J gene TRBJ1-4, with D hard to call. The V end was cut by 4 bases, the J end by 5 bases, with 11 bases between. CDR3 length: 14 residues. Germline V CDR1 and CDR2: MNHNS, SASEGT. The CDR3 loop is CASSGGSWNEKLFF. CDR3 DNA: TGTGCCAGCAGTGGCGGCAGTTGGAATGAAAAACTGTTTTTT.

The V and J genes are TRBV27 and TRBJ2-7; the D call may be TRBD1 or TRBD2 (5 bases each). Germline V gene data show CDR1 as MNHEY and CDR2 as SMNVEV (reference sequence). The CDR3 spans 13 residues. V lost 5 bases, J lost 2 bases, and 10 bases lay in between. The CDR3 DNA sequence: TGTGCCAGCAGTCCAGGGAGCGCCTACGAGCAGTACTTC. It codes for CASSPGSAYEQYF.

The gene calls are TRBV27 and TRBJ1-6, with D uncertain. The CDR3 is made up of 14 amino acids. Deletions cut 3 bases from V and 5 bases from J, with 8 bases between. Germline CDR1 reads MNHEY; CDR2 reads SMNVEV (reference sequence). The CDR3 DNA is TGTGCCAGCAGTTTCCTCGGAGATAATTCACCCCTCCACTTT. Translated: CASSFLGDNSPLHF.